A single sample gave rise to the 6 T cell receptor beta chains below, sequenced in a study of regulatory T cells in long-lasting Graves disease. Indicated time point: persistent/refractory GD, antithyroid drugs over 5 years with positive TRAb. Making the TCR library involved RNA that had been extracted from PBMCs. Researchers made TCR beta libraries by using iRepertoire HTBI primers and running Arm-PCR on CDR3 regions. TCRdb processed the multiplex PCR reads anew with MiXCR; each CDR3 protein has one entry. The sample has over 300,000 distinct CDR3 sequences; roughly a fifth are singletons. Here the sequenced sample was peripheral blood mononuclear cells (PBMCs), taken when the disease was refractory, from a patient treated with antithyroid drugs. These receptors came from a female donor with Graves disease.

This chain joins TRBV11-2 and TRBJ2-3; 8 bases agree with TRBD2. The CDR3 contains 14 residues. Unmatched junction bases numbered 11, after V lost 5 bases and J lost 10 bases. The germline CDR1 and CDR2 sequences are SGHAT and FQNNGV. The CDR3 DNA follows: TGTGCCAGCAGCCATTCGGGGGGGGCATTCCCGCAGTATTTT. Translation gives CASSHSGGAFPQYF.

With regard to this clonotype: This may arise from a read error, as a much more abundant clone is one base away. The rearrangement uses TRBV27 and TRBJ2-5, with 10 bases aligning to TRBD2. Germline-derived CDR1 and CDR2 are MNHEY and SMNVEV (reference sequence). The CDR3 is made up of 14 amino acids. In nucleotides, the CDR3 is TGTGCAGCATCTAGGCTAGCGGGAGATGAGGCCCAGTACTTC. Translation: CAASRLAGDEAQYF.

The sample holds a few counts of this clonotype. This chain joins TRBV30 and TRBJ1-6; D not certain. V shed 1 base and J shed 5 bases, with 3 bases lying between them. CDR3 length: 12 amino acids. Germline CDR1 is GTSNPN and CDR2 is SVGIG (reference sequence). CDR3: CAWSANNSPLHF. CDR3 in DNA: TGTGCCTGGAGTGCAAATAATTCACCCCTCCACTTT.

This clonotype was recorded many times. The rearrangement uses TRBV7-2 and TRBJ2-2; 7 bases agree with TRBD1. The CDR3 sequence is 14 residues long. J lost 7 bases, V lost 0 bases, and 2 bases had no gene match. Germline V lookup: CDR1 SGHTA, CDR2 FQGNSA. The CDR3 region is CASSLAGGNGELFF. In nucleotides, the CDR3 is TGTGCCAGCAGCTTAGCAGGGGGCAACGGGGAGCTGTTTTTT.

This clonotype was seen at least ten times. The CDR3 spells CATQDGTSYEQYF. The CDR3 DNA follows: TGTGCCACCCAGGACGGGACCTCCTACGAGCAGTACTTC. The V and J genes are TRBV2 and TRBJ2-7; possibly TRBD1 or TRBD2 for D (5 bases each). CDR3 length: 13 residues. Trimming cost V 10 bases and J 0 bases, with 13 bases left between them. Germline CDR1 reads SNHLY; CDR2 reads FYNNEI.

This clonotype has a handful of counts. This could be a read error, since a much larger clone is one nucleotide away. The chain uses TRBV6-1 and TRBJ1-2; no firm D call. Germline CDR1 reads MNHNS; CDR2 reads SASEGT. This CDR3 is built from 13 residues. V shed 6 bases and J shed 3 bases, with 11 bases lying between them. CDR3 amino acids: CASSYTEDYGYTF. The CDR3 nucleotides are TGTGCCAGCAGCTATACAGAGGACTATGGCTACACCTTC.